This T cell receptor (beta chain) comes out of a study of blood T cell repertoires in COVID-19. Germline V gene lookup returns CDR1 KGHDR and CDR2 SFDVKD. The CDR3 has 14 amino acids. V was pared by 5 bases and J by 9 bases, with 16 bases between. Here immunoSEQ multiplex PCR was the method, and the copy in TCRdb shows in-frame clones only, minus some. The sample includes about 270,000 clones, about nine tenths of them seen just once. This receptor was obtained from a man aged 50 to 59 with acute or convalescent COVID-19. Input material: peripheral blood. The J gene is TRBJ2-1, the V gene TRBV24-1; the D gene is possibly TRBD2 (6 bases). The CDR3 nucleotides read TGTGCCACCAGTGGGGCGGGATCCCTGGGTGAGCAGTTCTTC. This sequence encodes CATSGAGSLGEQFF.